This T cell receptor beta chain was documented in a study of blood T cell repertoires in COVID-19. Study as a whole: Nucleic acid was either cDNA or gDNA, and it came from T cells, B-cell-depleted T cells, or PBMCs.

J gave up 4 bases and V 6 bases, and 11 bases lay outside the gene matches. The CDR3 consists of 15 residues. CDR1 SGDLS and CDR2 YYNGEE come from the germline V gene. Authors' processing steps: Researchers report that nucleated cell counts were estimated from reference gene primer amplification. TCRdb's table, derived via immunoSEQ multiplex PCR, lists solely in-frame clones and lacks some. V, J and clone size were drawn from that table, and D and trimming were deduced from the DNA. Of about 270,000 clones listed, around 90% are singletons. Residents of under 25 US areas, aged about 18 to 89 years, made up the participants. Allocation to cohorts depended on clinical history reported by the participants.

The chain couples TRBV9 to TRBJ1-2, with TRBD1 identical over 8 bases. Sequencing input: PBMCs or T cells enriched from blood (not recorded which). The receptor comes from a woman aged 25 to 45 who had recovered from COVID-19. DNA of the CDR3: TGTGCCAGCACCGAAGGGACAGGACGCATCTATGGCTACACCTTC. This sequence encodes CASTEGTGRIYGYTF. Supplemented by reference TRBV9 and TRBJ1-2, the full variable domain reads DSGVTQTPKHLITATGQRVTLRCSPRSGDLSVYWYQQSLDQGLQFLIQYYNGEERAKGNILERFSAQQFPDLHSELNLSSLELGDSALYFCASTEGTGRIYGYTFGSGTRLTVV.